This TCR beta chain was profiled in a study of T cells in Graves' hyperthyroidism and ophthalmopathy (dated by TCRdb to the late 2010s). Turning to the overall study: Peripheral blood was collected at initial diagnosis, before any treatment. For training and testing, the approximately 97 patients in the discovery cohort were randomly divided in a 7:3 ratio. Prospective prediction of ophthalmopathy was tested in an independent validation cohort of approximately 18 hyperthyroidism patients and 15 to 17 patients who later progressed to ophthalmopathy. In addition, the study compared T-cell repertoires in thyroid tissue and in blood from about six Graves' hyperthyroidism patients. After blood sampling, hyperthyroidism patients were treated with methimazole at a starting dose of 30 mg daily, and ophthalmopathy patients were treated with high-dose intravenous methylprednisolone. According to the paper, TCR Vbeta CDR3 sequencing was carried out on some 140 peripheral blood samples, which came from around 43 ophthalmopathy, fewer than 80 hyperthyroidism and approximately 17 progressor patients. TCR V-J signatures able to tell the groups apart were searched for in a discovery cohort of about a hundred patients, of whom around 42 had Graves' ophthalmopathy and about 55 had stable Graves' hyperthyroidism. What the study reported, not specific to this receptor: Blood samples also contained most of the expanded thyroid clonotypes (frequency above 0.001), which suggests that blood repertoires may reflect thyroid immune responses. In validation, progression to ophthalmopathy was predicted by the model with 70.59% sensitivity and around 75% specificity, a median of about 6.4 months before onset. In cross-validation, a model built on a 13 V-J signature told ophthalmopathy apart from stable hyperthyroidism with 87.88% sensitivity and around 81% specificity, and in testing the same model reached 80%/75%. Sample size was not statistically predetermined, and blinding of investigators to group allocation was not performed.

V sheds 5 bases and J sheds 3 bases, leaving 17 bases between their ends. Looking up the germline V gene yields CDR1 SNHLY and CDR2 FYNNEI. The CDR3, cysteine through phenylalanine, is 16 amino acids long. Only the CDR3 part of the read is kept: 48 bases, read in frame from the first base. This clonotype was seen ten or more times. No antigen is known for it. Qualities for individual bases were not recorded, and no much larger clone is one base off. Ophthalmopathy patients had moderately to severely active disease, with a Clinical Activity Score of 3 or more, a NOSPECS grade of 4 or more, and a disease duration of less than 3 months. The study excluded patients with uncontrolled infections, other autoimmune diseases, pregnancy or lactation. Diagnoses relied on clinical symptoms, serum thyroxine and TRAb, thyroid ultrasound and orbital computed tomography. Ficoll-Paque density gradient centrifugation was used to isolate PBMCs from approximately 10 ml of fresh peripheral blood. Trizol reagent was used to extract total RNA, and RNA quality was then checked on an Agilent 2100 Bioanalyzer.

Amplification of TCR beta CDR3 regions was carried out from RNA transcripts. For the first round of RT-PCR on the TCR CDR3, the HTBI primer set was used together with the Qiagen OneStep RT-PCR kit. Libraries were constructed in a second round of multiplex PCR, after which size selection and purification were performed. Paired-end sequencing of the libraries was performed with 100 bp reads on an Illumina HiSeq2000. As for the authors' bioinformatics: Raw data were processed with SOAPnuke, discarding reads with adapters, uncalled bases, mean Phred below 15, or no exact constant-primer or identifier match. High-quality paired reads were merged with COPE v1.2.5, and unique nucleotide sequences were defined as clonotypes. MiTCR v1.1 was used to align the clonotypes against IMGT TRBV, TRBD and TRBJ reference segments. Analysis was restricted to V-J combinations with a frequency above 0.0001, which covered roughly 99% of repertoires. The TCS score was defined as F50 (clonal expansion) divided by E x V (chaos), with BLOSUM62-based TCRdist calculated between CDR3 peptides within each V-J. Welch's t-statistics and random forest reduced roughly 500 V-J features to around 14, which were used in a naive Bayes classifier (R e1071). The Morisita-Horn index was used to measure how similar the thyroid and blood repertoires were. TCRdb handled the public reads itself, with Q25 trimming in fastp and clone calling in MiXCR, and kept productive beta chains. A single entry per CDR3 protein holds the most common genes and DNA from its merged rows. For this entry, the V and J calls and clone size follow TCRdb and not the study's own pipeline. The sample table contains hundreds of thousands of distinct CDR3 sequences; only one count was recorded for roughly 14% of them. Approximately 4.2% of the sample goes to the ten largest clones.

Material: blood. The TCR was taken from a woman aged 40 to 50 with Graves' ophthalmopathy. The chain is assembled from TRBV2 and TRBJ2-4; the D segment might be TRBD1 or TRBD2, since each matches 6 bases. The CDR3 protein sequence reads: CASSKEGRGDKNIQYF. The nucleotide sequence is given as TGTGCCAGCAGTAAGGAGGGCAGGGGCGACAAAAACATTCAGTACTTC.